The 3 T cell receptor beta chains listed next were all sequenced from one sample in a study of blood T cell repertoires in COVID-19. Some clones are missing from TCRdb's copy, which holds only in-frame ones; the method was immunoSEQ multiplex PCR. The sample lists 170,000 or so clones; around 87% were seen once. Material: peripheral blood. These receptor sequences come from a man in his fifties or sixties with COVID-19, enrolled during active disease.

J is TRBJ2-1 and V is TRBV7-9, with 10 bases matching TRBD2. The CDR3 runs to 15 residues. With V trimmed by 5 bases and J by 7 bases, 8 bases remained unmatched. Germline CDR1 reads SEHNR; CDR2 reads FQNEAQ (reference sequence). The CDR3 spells CASSERASGSNEQFF. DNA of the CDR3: TGTGCCAGCAGCGAGAGGGCTAGCGGGAGTAATGAGCAGTTCTTC.

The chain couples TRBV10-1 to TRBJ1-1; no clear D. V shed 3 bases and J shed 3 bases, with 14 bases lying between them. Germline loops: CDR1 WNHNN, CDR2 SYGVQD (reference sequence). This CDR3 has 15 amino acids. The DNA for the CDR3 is TGCGCCAGCAGTGATGCGTCACCCGAGGACACTGAAGCTTTCTTT. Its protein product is CASSDASPEDTEAFF.

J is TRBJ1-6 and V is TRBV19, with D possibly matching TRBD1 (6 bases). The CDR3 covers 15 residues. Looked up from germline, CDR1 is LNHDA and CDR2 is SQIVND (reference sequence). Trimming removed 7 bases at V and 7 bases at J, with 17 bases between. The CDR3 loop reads CASTSGDTRNSPLHF. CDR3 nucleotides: TGTGCCAGTACCTCCGGGGACACTAGAAATTCACCCCTCCACTTT.